This entry concerns a single T cell receptor (beta chain). Its antigen is not identified. Using its own MiXCR run on the multiplex PCR reads, TCRdb lists one record per CDR3 protein. The data show 13,000 or so distinct CDR3 sequences, approximately 46% seen once. This record comes from a study of breast tumors, draining lymph nodes, adjacent tissues. Study-wide points: Most tumor T cells seemingly derive from lymph node, then expand in tumor. Compared with basal-like, luminal-like tumors shared significantly more repertoire with nontumor tissue. Compared with lymph nodes, tumors were less diverse; compared with nontumor tissue, more.

The origin of this receptor is a female donor with breast cancer. Some clones in this sample may be carry-over from other donors' samples. Sequenced material: tumor-adjacent breast tissue.

CDR3 bases: TGCAGTGCTCCACTAAGCGGGAGGGCCAATGAGCAGTTCTTC. Translated: CSAPLSGRANEQFF. The V gene is TRBV20-1, the J gene TRBJ2-1; TRBD2 matches at 10 bases. The CDR3 runs to 14 residues. Germline values: CDR1 DFQATT, CDR2 SNEGSKA (reference sequence). Trimming removed 5 bases from V and 6 bases from J; junction bases left unmatched: 7.